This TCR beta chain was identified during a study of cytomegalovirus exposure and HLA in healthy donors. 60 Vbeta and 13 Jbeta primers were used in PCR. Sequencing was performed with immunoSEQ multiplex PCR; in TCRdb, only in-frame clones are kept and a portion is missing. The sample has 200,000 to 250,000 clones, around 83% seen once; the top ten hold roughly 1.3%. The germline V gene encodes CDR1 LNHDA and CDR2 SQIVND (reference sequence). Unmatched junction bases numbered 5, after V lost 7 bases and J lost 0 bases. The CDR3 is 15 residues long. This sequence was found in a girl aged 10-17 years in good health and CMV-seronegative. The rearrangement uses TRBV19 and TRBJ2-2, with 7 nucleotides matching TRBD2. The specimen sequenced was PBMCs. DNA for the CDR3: TGTGCCAGTAAAATGACTAGCCCGAACACCGGGGAGCTGTTTTTT. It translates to CASKMTSPNTGELFF.